This section outlines one TCR beta chain sequence together with its context. This sample is drawn from a study of control samples from healthy donors and cancer patients. V was cut by 3 bases and J by 2 bases, with 14 bases left in between. Looked up from germline, CDR1 is MNHNY and CDR2 is SVGAGI (reference sequence). CDR3 size: 16 residues. Clones were read by immunoSEQ multiplex PCR, and TCRdb kept only the in-frame ones, dropping some. The table shows over 150,000 clones, with nearly 96% occurring only once. V and J are TRBV6-6 and TRBJ1-3; D possibly corresponds to TRBD1 (6 bases). The source material was blood. This TCR was recovered from a young woman in good health. The CDR3 loop reads CASSYGGALAGNTIYF. Here the CDR3 DNA reads TGTGCCAGCAGTTATGGGGGCGCCCTCGCTGGAAACACCATATATTTT.